This entry lists 17 T cell receptor beta chains sequenced from one sample in a study of identical twins. From the 5' RACE reads, TCRdb called clonotypes with MiXCR, one entry per CDR3 protein. In the table there are approximately 690,000 distinct CDR3 sequences, roughly 6% of which are singletons. Sequenced material: naive T cells sorted from blood. These receptors were obtained from a man between 18 and 29 years old in good health.

This clonotype was seen only a few times. V usage is TRBV4-1 and J usage is TRBJ2-5; 10 bases line up with TRBD2. CDR3 length: 14 residues. V lost 5 bases and J lost 2; bases outside the gene matches: 2. Germline assignment: CDR1 MGHRA and CDR2 YSYEKL. This CDR3 reads CASSGLAVQETQYF. CDR3 nucleotide sequence: TGCGCCAGCAGCGGACTAGCGGTACAAGAGACCCAGTACTTC.

This clonotype was seen many times. The chain combines TRBV29-1 with TRBJ2-7, with a weak D call TRBD2 (5 bases). The germline V and J ends were trimmed by 6 bases and 5 bases, with 11 bases remaining between them. The CDR3 spans 11 residues. Germline V gene sequence: CDR1 SQVTM, CDR2 ANQGSEA. CDR3 DNA sequence: TGCAGCGTAAGAGGGAACCACGAGCAGTACTTC. Its protein product is CSVRGNHEQYF.

The gene calls are TRBV7-9 and TRBJ2-2, with D perhaps TRBD2 (6 bases). The ends were cut back, 1 base at V and 6 bases at J, with 15 bases in the middle. The CDR3 extends over 16 amino acids. Germline V gene data show CDR1 as SEHNR and CDR2 as FQNEAQ (reference sequence). The DNA of the CDR3 is TGTGCCAGCAGCTTAGAAGCGGGCCGGGGTCCCGGGGAGCTGTTTTTT. Translation: CASSLEAGRGPGELFF.

This clonotype was seen a handful of times. The chain uses TRBV30 and TRBJ2-7; 7 bases align to TRBD1. The CDR3 is 12 residues long. Germline loops: CDR1 GTSNPN, CDR2 SVGIG (reference sequence). V was pared by 3 bases and J by 5 bases, with 4 bases of the junction left unmatched. In nucleotides, the CDR3 is TGTGCCTGGAGCAGACAGGGCCACGAGCAGTACTTC. It encodes CAWSRQGHEQYF. Based on the CDR3 plus reference TRBV30 and TRBJ2-7, the full variable domain is SQTIHQWPATLVQPVGSPLSLECTVEGTSNPNLYWYRQAAGRGLQLLFYSVGIGQISSEVPQNLSASRPQDRQFILSSKKLLLSDSGFYLCAWSRQGHEQYFGPGTRLTVT.

This clonotype was counted ten times or more. The V gene is TRBV4-1, the J gene TRBJ2-4; D gene uncertain. CDR3 length equals 13 residues. Germline V gene data show CDR1 as MGHRA and CDR2 as YSYEKL. Trimming took off 4 bases at V and 6 bases at J, with 10 bases between the two ends. In DNA form, the CDR3 reads TGCGCCAGCAGCCCACTAAAGGGAAACATTCAGTACTTC. Amino acid sequence: CASSPLKGNIQYF.

This clonotype was counted ten times or more. The gene calls are TRBV10-3 and TRBJ2-1; TRBD2 agrees at 15 bases. The V gene's germline CDR1 is ENHRY and CDR2 SYGVKD. The CDR3 contains 14 residues. J lost 7 bases, V lost 10 bases, and 5 bases had no gene match. The CDR3 region is CATTGTSGRNEQFF. The CDR3 coding sequence is TGTGCCACCACCGGGACTAGCGGGAGGAATGAGCAGTTCTTC.

This clonotype was seen many times. V is TRBV5-1 and J is TRBJ1-1; D remains unclear. Germline CDR1 SGHRS, CDR2 YFSETQ. V lost 1 base and J lost 0, with 10 bases in between. The CDR3 is 15 amino acids. CDR3 nucleotides: TGCGCCAGCAGCTTGTCTAACAGCATGAACACTGAAGCTTTCTTT. It translates to CASSLSNSMNTEAFF.

There are many counts of this clonotype. The gene calls are TRBV20-1 and TRBJ2-3, with 14 bases identical to TRBD2. CDR3 size: 16 residues. The germline CDR1 and CDR2 sequences are DFQATT and SNEGSKA (reference sequence). V shed 0 bases, J shed 6 bases, and the junction held 5 bases outside the gene matches. The CDR3 nucleotides are TGCAGTGCTAGAGATCTGCGACTAGCGGGAGGGGATACGCAGTATTTT. Its protein product is CSARDLRLAGGDTQYF.

This clonotype showed up many times. The chain is built from TRBV12-3 or TRBV12-4 and TRBJ1-4, with D possibly being TRBD1 (5 bases). The CDR3 covers 12 residues. Trimming took 4 bases from V and 14 from J, leaving 14 bases between them. The CDR3 is CASSSTTELLFF. For the CDR3, the DNA is TGTGCCAGCAGTTCCACGACAGAGCTGCTGTTTTTT.

This clonotype came up many times. The gene calls are TRBV28 and TRBJ2-7; D unclear. Per germline, CDR1 MDHEN and CDR2 SYDVKM. The V and J ends lost 8 bases and 0 bases respectively, with 8 bases between them. The CDR3 covers 12 residues. CDR3 nucleotide sequence: TGTGCCAGCGAGAGTAGCTCCTACGAGCAGTACTTC. Protein: CASESSSYEQYF.

Of note for this clonotype: A single base separates this from a much larger clone, so it may be a read error. The final CDR3 position lacks the conserved phenylalanine or tryptophan, pointing to a likely read error. This chain uses TRBV7-2 with TRBJ2-5, with 9 bases identical to TRBD2. The CDR3 sequence is 15 residues long. The germline CDR1 and CDR2 sequences are SGHTA and FQGNSA. J was trimmed by 5 bases and V by 2 bases; bases with no gene match: 6. The CDR3 sequence: CASSLRAGGSETQYL. CDR3 coding DNA: TGTGCCAGCAGCTTACGAGCGGGAGGCTCGGAGACCCAGTACCTC.

Points on this clonotype: A much larger clone differs by one base, so this may be a read error. V and J are TRBV29-1 and TRBJ2-5; D unclear. Germline CDR1 and CDR2: SQVTM and ANQGSEA. V dropped 4 bases and J dropped 4 bases, with 10 bases sitting between them. This CDR3 comprises 12 residues. For the CDR3, the DNA is TGCAGCGTTGTGACCTCCCTAGAGACCCAGTACTTC. It encodes CSVVTSLETQYF.

This clonotype was recorded many times. This chain joins TRBV5-1 and TRBJ2-1; possible D gene TRBD1, 6 bases. This CDR3 region has 16 residues. The germline CDR1 and CDR2 sequences are SGHRS and YFSETQ. V lost 0 bases to trimming and J lost 7 bases, with 17 bases between them. The CDR3 nucleotides are TGCGCCAGCAGCTTGGAACCCACAGGGTTGGGGAATGAGCAGTTCTTC. This translates into CASSLEPTGLGNEQFF. Complete variable domain (other parts from reference TRBV5-1 and TRBJ2-1): KAGVTQTPRYLIKTRGQQVTLSCSPISGHRSVSWYQQTPGQGLQFLFEYFSETQRNKGNFPGRFSGRQFSNSRSEMNVSTLELGDSALYLCASSLEPTGLGNEQFFGPGTRLTVL.

The CDR3 is CASSLDHEQYV. DNA of the CDR3: TGTGCCAGCAGCTTAGACCACGAGCAGTACGTC. The V call is TRBV7-2, the J call TRBJ2-7; D is ambiguous. V lost 1 base to trimming and J lost 5 bases, with 3 bases between them. Germline loops: CDR1 SGHTA, CDR2 FQGNSA. CDR3 size: 11 residues.

The gene calls are TRBV5-1 and TRBJ2-3, with a possible D match to TRBD2 (6 bases). CDR3 size: 18 residues. Trimming stripped 4 bases from V and 8 bases from J, with 29 bases between. Germline V gives CDR1 SGHRS, CDR2 YFSETQ. The CDR3 is CASSPEGSGAPFQITQYF. The CDR3, as DNA: TGCGCCAGCAGCCCGGAGGGTAGCGGAGCCCCATTTCAGATTACGCAGTATTTT.

This clonotype was seen a handful of times. The chain joins TRBV11-2 to TRBJ2-7, with D unresolved. In germline, CDR1 is SGHAT, CDR2 FQNNGV. V was trimmed by 2 bases and J by 3 bases, leaving 11 bases between them. The CDR3 spans 14 residues. CDR3 region: CASSLSQVFYEQYV. As DNA, the CDR3 is TGTGCCAGCAGCTTATCTCAAGTGTTCTACGAGCAGTACGTC.

The J gene is TRBJ2-4, the V gene TRBV7-9, with D perhaps TRBD1 or TRBD2 (5 bases each). This CDR3 contains 13 residues. The germline CDR1 and CDR2 sequences are SEHNR and FQNEAQ (reference sequence). The V and J ends lost 5 bases and 7 bases respectively, with 12 bases between them. As DNA, the CDR3 is TGTGCCAGCAGCAGGGACCGGACGAACATTCAGTACTTC. Protein sequence: CASSRDRTNIQYF. Drawing the rest from reference TRBV7-9 and TRBJ2-4, the complete variable domain is DTGVSQNPRHKITKRGQNVTFRCDPISEHNRLYWYRQTLGQGPEFLTYFQNEAQLEKSRLLSDRFSAERPKGSFSTLEIQRTEQGDSAMYLCASSRDRTNIQYFGAGTRLSVL.